This entry lists 32 T cell receptor beta chains sequenced from one sample in a study of blood T cell repertoires in COVID-19 (dated by TCRdb to about 2020). Library preparation employed the immunoSEQ multiplex PCR assay. TCRdb obtained this table from immuneACCESS and retained in-frame rearrangements with V and J assigned. These tables miss some clones; where compared with another copy, unresolved V genes account for less than half of the shortfall, and the remainder is unexplained. Here the sample has 200,000 to 250,000 clones; 86% occur a single time. 3.1% of the sample lies in the top ten. Sequencing was performed on PBMCs or T cells enriched from blood (not recorded which). Receptors originate from a woman aged 45-60 years in a cohort exposed to, infected with or recovered from COVID-19 (not recorded which).

The rearrangement uses TRBV7-9 and TRBJ2-1, with D perhaps matching TRBD2 (6 bases). CDR3 length equals 16 residues. V was cut by 5 bases and J by 3 bases, with 17 bases left in between. The germline CDR1 and CDR2 sequences are SEHNR and FQNEAQ (reference sequence). The DNA for the CDR3 is TGTGCCAGCAGCCCCCGAACCGGGGGTTTCTACAATGAGCAGTTCTTC. It specifies CASSPRTGGFYNEQFF.

The chain combines TRBV9 with TRBJ2-1; weak D call: TRBD2 (5 bases). The germline gives CDR1 SGDLS, CDR2 YYNGEE. Trimming removed 3 bases from V and 0 bases from J, with 13 bases in between. The length of the CDR3 is 16 residues. The CDR3: CASSARTFSSYNEQFF. In DNA, the CDR3 is TGTGCCAGCAGCGCCCGGACTTTTAGCTCCTACAATGAGCAGTTCTTC. Together with reference TRBV9 and TRBJ2-1, the CDR3 gives the full variable domain: DSGVTQTPKHLITATGQRVTLRCSPRSGDLSVYWYQQSLDQGLQFLIQYYNGEERAKGNILERFSAQQFPDLHSELNLSSLELGDSALYFCASSARTFSSYNEQFFGPGTRLTVL.

This chain joins TRBV27 and TRBJ1-4, with D unclear. CDR1 is MNHEY, CDR2 SMNVEV, per germline (reference sequence). CDR3 size: 15 residues. V was shortened by 6 bases and J by 5 bases, with 16 bases between the two germline ends. CDR3 protein: CASRRVPGENEKLFF. CDR3 nucleotides: TGTGCCAGCAGACGAGTGCCGGGAGAAAATGAAAAACTGTTTTTT.

The J gene is TRBJ2-1, the V gene TRBV7-2; D perhaps matches TRBD2 (6 bases). The CDR3 runs 15 residues. V was cut by 5 bases and J by 0 bases, with 11 bases left in between. Looked up from germline, CDR1 is SGHTA and CDR2 is FQGNSA. CDR3 region: CASSPGLHSYNEQFF. The DNA of the CDR3 is TGTGCCAGCAGCCCGGGACTCCACTCCTACAATGAGCAGTTCTTC.

The rearrangement links TRBV11-3 to TRBJ1-3; D uncertain. The CDR3 extends over 15 amino acids. V was pared by 0 bases and J by 0 bases, with 6 bases between. Germline V gives CDR1 SGHNT, CDR2 YENEEA. The DNA for the CDR3 is TGTGCCAGCAGCTTAGAGGCAAACTCTGGAAACACCATATATTTT. This encodes CASSLEANSGNTIYF.

The chain joins TRBV6-2 or TRBV6-3 to TRBJ2-2; D may be TRBD2 (5 bases). This CDR3 is 15 amino acids long. Deletions cut 6 bases from V and 8 bases from J, with 19 bases between. Germline CDR1 is MNHEY and CDR2 is SVGEGT. DNA of the CDR3: TGTGCCAGCAGCAGCCGCCGACCGGGCGGGGGGGAGCTGTTTTTT. Amino acid sequence: CASSSRRPGGGELFF.

The chain combines TRBV10-3 with TRBJ2-5, with TRBD2 matching over 12 bases. The germline CDR1 and CDR2 sequences are ENHRY and SYGVKD. The CDR3 covers 14 residues. The ends lost 4 bases at V and 8 bases at J; junction bases unmatched: 5. The chain's CDR3 is CAISGTSGEGTQYF. In DNA form, the CDR3 reads TGTGCCATCAGTGGGACTAGCGGGGAAGGAACCCAGTACTTC.

The gene calls are TRBV5-1 and TRBJ1-1, with D perhaps TRBD1 (6 bases). From germline, CDR1 is SGHRS and CDR2 YFSETQ. The CDR3 extends over 17 amino acids. Trimming cost V 0 bases and J 0 bases, with 15 bases left between them. CDR3: CASSLARDKDLNTEAFF. Written as DNA, the CDR3 is TGCGCCAGCAGCTTGGCCCGGGACAAGGATTTGAACACTGAAGCTTTCTTT.

The gene calls are TRBV11-2 and TRBJ2-7, with D possibly being TRBD2 (6 bases). The germline V gene has CDR1 SGHAT and CDR2 FQNNGV. This CDR3 contains 14 residues. V gave up 3 bases and J gave up 2 bases, with 11 bases separating them. The CDR3 sequence: CASSFAGRTYEQYF. The CDR3, as DNA: TGTGCCAGCAGCTTTGCAGGGAGGACCTACGAGCAGTACTTC. Full variable domain (missing parts from reference TRBV11-2 and TRBJ2-7): EAGVAQSPRYKIIEKRQSVAFWCNPISGHATLYWYQQILGQGPKLLIQFQNNGVVDDSQLPKDRFSAERLKGVDSTLKIQPAKLEDSAVYLCASSFAGRTYEQYFGPGTRLTVT.

The CDR3 sequence: CASRRQANEKLFF. The CDR3 DNA reads TGTGCCAGCAGGCGTCAGGCTAATGAAAAACTGTTTTTT. V gene TRBV5-5 combines with J gene TRBJ1-4; D uncertain. Trimming cost V 5 bases and J 3 bases, with 8 bases left between them. There are 13 residues in the CDR3. Germline CDR1 and CDR2: SGHKS and YYEKEE (reference sequence).

V and J are TRBV18 and TRBJ2-3, with 7 positions matching TRBD2. The J segment lost 1 base and the V segment lost 6 bases, leaving 7 bases of the junction unmatched. The length of the CDR3 is 15 residues. The germline V gene has CDR1 KGHSH and CDR2 LQKENI. CDR3 sequence reads: CASSPSGRGTDTQYF. The CDR3 nucleotides are TGTGCCAGCTCTCCTTCGGGGAGGGGCACAGATACGCAGTATTTT.

The chain uses TRBV10-1 and TRBJ2-2; 8 bases match TRBD2. The CDR3 sequence is 14 residues long. V lost 6 bases to trimming and J lost 5 bases; unmatched junction nucleotides: 5. The germline gives CDR1 WNHNN, CDR2 SYGVQD (reference sequence). In nucleotides, the CDR3 is TGCGCCAGCAGCGGGGGGGCCCGAACCGGGGAGCTGTTTTTT. Residues: CASSGGARTGELFF.

The V and J genes are TRBV5-6 and TRBJ1-2; D not certain. The V gene's germline CDR1 is SGHDT and CDR2 YYEEEE. V lost 4 bases and J lost 4, with 11 bases in between. There are 13 residues in the CDR3. In nucleotides, the CDR3 is TGTGCCAGCAGCCGGAGGGAACTCTATGGCTACACCTTC. Residues: CASSRRELYGYTF.

The V call is TRBV5-1, the J call TRBJ2-6; tentative D call: TRBD2 (6 bases). The CDR3 totals 18 residues. V dropped 0 bases and J dropped 4 bases, with 17 bases sitting between them. Germline CDR1 reads SGHRS; CDR2 reads YFSETQ. The CDR3 sequence: CASSLVSRGSGGANVLTF. CDR3 bases: TGCGCCAGCAGCTTGGTGTCCCGGGGGTCGGGCGGGGCCAACGTCCTGACTTTC.

The genes are TRBV9 and TRBJ2-5, with 7 bases that match TRBD2. The V gene's germline CDR1 is SGDLS and CDR2 YYNGEE. After removal of 1 base from V and 7 bases from J, the junction contained 4 bases not matched to a gene. The CDR3 loop spans 13 amino acids. CDR3 nucleotide sequence: TGTGCCAGCAGCGTACTAACGGGAGGGACCCAGTACTTC. Its protein product is CASSVLTGGTQYF. The full variable domain, in which reference TRBV9 and TRBJ2-5 provide the parts outside the CDR3, is DSGVTQTPKHLITATGQRVTLRCSPRSGDLSVYWYQQSLDQGLQFLIQYYNGEERAKGNILERFSAQQFPDLHSELNLSSLELGDSALYFCASSVLTGGTQYFGPGTRLLVL.

This chain joins TRBV10-3 and TRBJ1-6; the D gene is possibly TRBD1 (5 bases). Germline V gene sequence: CDR1 ENHRY, CDR2 SYGVKD. CDR3 size: 13 residues. V lost 6 bases to trimming and J lost 9 bases, with 12 bases between them. The CDR3 DNA follows: TGTGCCATCAGGGGGCAGGGCAGTTCACCCCTCCACTTT. Amino acid sequence: CAIRGQGSSPLHF.

The rearrangement joins TRBV24-1 to TRBJ2-2; a possible D gene is TRBD1 (5 bases). Germline CDR1 and CDR2: KGHDR and SFDVKD. The CDR3 runs 11 residues. Trimming shortened V by 9 bases and J by 7 bases, and 8 bases separated the two germline ends. The CDR3 is CATEGVGELFF. In DNA, the CDR3 is TGTGCCACCGAAGGGGTCGGGGAGCTGTTTTTT.

The chain links TRBV6-4 to TRBJ2-7, with 9 positions matching TRBD2. The germline V gene has CDR1 MRHNA and CDR2 SNTAGT. The CDR3 contains 16 residues. V gave up 9 bases and J gave up 1 base; unmatched junction bases: 13. CDR3 nucleotides: TGTGCCAGGGAATGGGATATAGCGGGGGTATCCTACGAGCAGTACTTC. Translated: CAREWDIAGVSYEQYF.

This chain links TRBV7-8 with TRBJ2-1; 13 nucleotides match TRBD2. The CDR3 covers 15 residues. CDR1 and CDR2 from the germline V gene are SGHVS and FQNEAQ. Unmatched junction bases numbered 2, after V lost 3 bases and J lost 6 bases. The CDR3 sequence: CASSFGTSGANEQFF. The CDR3 DNA is TGTGCCAGCAGCTTCGGGACTAGCGGGGCCAATGAGCAGTTCTTC.

The gene calls are TRBV10-3 and TRBJ1-5; 8 bases line up with TRBD1. V shed 0 bases and J 5 bases; nucleotides not matched to a gene: 3. Germline assignment: CDR1 ENHRY and CDR2 SYGVKD. There are 15 residues in the CDR3. The CDR3 is CAISESGTGDQPQHF. DNA of the CDR3: TGTGCCATCAGTGAGTCAGGGACAGGTGATCAGCCCCAGCATTTT.

In DNA, the CDR3 is TGTGCCAGCAGCTTAGATAGGGGGGGAAGCTATGGCTACACCTTC. It encodes CASSLDRGGSYGYTF. The chain links TRBV7-8 to TRBJ1-2; weak D call: TRBD1 (6 bases). Germline V lookup: CDR1 SGHVS, CDR2 FQNEAQ. The CDR3 contains 15 residues. The V end lost 1 base, the J end lost 4 bases, and 13 bases lay between the germline ends.

The chain recombines TRBV12-3 or TRBV12-4 with TRBJ1-1; TRBD1 agrees at 7 bases. The ends lost 6 bases at V and 4 bases at J; junction bases unmatched: 5. The CDR3 has 13 amino acids. The CDR3 nucleotides read TGTGCCAGCAGGTCAGGGGGAGGCACTGAAGCTTTCTTT. The encoded protein is CASRSGGGTEAFF.

The V call is TRBV20-1, the J call TRBJ1-6; unclear D gene. CDR3 size: 11 residues. The V end lost 5 bases, the J end lost 13 bases, and 12 bases lay between the germline ends. CDR1 is DFQATT and CDR2 is SNEGSKA in the germline V gene (reference sequence). Written as DNA, the CDR3 is TGCAGTGCTGGGAGCCCCAGGCCCCTCCACTTT. Translated, it gives CSAGSPRPLHF.

The chain recombines TRBV2 with TRBJ1-2; TRBD1 is a possible D gene (6 bases). Germline V gene data show CDR1 as SNHLY and CDR2 as FYNNEI. Between the trimmed V and J ends, which lost 6 bases and 4 bases, there was a span of 12 bases. CDR3 length equals 13 residues. CDR3 coding DNA: TGTGCCAGCAGGGACAGATCGGTCTATGGCTACACCTTC. Translating gives CASRDRSVYGYTF.

The rearrangement joins TRBV3-1 (or the pseudogene TRBV3-2) to TRBJ1-2, with D possibly TRBD1 on 6 matching bases. V shed 6 bases and J shed 6 bases, with 20 bases lying between them. This CDR3 is built from 15 residues. Per the germline V gene, CDR1 is LGHDT and CDR2 is YNNKEL (reference sequence). The CDR3 DNA reads TGTGCCAGCAGGTCACTCGGGGGGGGCAATAATGGCTACACCTTC. Its protein is CASRSLGGGNNGYTF.

This chain connects TRBV28 to TRBJ1-1; 8 nucleotides align to TRBD1. The V segment lost 8 bases and the J segment 2 bases; nucleotides outside the gene matches: 10. This CDR3 has 15 amino acids. Germline CDR1 and CDR2: MDHEN and SYDVKM. This CDR3 is CASRKTGALNTEAFF. CDR3 DNA: TGTGCCAGCCGGAAGACAGGGGCCCTCAACACTGAAGCTTTCTTT.

Only one count was recorded for this clone. The chain links TRBV10-3 to TRBJ2-2; possible D gene TRBD2, 5 bases. The V gene lost 0 bases and the J gene lost 0 bases, with 5 bases spanning the gap. Germline loops: CDR1 ENHRY, CDR2 SYGVKD. The CDR3 is 15 amino acids. The CDR3 is CAISESEANTGELFF. The CDR3, as DNA: TGTGCCATCAGTGAGTCGGAGGCGAACACCGGGGAGCTGTTTTTT.

The chain combines TRBV7-8 with TRBJ2-1; possibly TRBD2 for D (6 bases). Trimming took off 3 bases at V and 5 bases at J, with 8 bases between the two ends. This CDR3 contains 13 residues. CDR1 is SGHVS, CDR2 FQNEAQ, per germline. This CDR3 is CASSLDYNNEQFF. DNA for the CDR3: TGTGCCAGCAGCTTGGACTATAACAATGAGCAGTTCTTC.

This chain uses TRBV12-3 or TRBV12-4 with TRBJ2-7, with D possibly matching TRBD1 (6 bases). V was pared by 6 bases and J by 3 bases, with 12 bases between. CDR3 length equals 13 residues. CDR3 sequence: CASRREGVYEQYF. The CDR3, as DNA: TGTGCCAGCAGAAGAGAGGGGGTCTACGAGCAGTACTTC.

This rearrangement joins TRBV7-3 to TRBJ2-5, with D perhaps matching TRBD2 (6 bases). Germline V CDR1 and CDR2: SGHTA, FQGTGA. This CDR3 spans 14 amino acids. V was pared by 3 bases and J by 4 bases, with 12 bases between. The CDR3 is CASSFGGTGETQYF. DNA of the CDR3: TGTGCCAGCAGCTTCGGGGGAACTGGAGAGACCCAGTACTTC.

The V and J genes are TRBV5-5 and TRBJ1-2, with D unresolved. The germline V gene encodes CDR1 SGHKS and CDR2 YYEKEE (reference sequence). V was shortened by 0 bases and J by 2 bases, with 5 bases between the two germline ends. The CDR3 spans 13 residues. The DNA for the CDR3 is TGTGCCAGCAGCTTGGTCGGGAACTATGGCTACACCTTC. It codes for CASSLVGNYGYTF.

V is TRBV9 and J is TRBJ2-3; 14 positions match TRBD2. The CDR3 is made up of 17 amino acids. The V and J ends lost 4 bases and 4 bases, in that order; junction bases with no gene match: 8. Germline loops: CDR1 SGDLS, CDR2 YYNGEE. The CDR3 spells CASSPLVGLAGADTQYF. In DNA, the CDR3 is TGTGCCAGCAGCCCCCTGGTGGGACTAGCGGGGGCAGATACGCAGTATTTT. The complete variable domain, with remaining parts taken from reference TRBV9 and TRBJ2-3, reads DSGVTQTPKHLITATGQRVTLRCSPRSGDLSVYWYQQSLDQGLQFLIQYYNGEERAKGNILERFSAQQFPDLHSELNLSSLELGDSALYFCASSPLVGLAGADTQYFGPGTRLTVL.